This is a list of T cell receptor beta chains from one sample in a study of blood T cell repertoires in COVID-19. Data came from immunoSEQ multiplex PCR; TCRdb stores just in-frame clones and leaves some out. The table has around 76,000 clones, more than 75% seen once. The sequenced sample consisted of peripheral blood. The source of these receptors is a human donor in a cohort sampled during active COVID-19. Both conserved end residues are part of each CDR3. A D gene is named only where the DNA matches it firmly. Clone size is given for some rows only: seen once, a few or many times, or a class if the clone is expanded.

NA,TRBJ2-7,TRBV20-1,NA,TGCAGTGCCAGGACAACCTACGAGCAGTACTTC,CSARTTYEQYF
NA,TRBJ1-4,TRBV5-1,NA,TGCGCCAGCGCCGTCGCCCCGGGTGAAAAACTGTTTTTT,CASAVAPGEKLFF
TRBD1,TRBJ1-1,TRBV10-3,NA,TGTGCCATCAGGGACAGGGGCGGGGACACTGAAGCTTTCTTT,CAIRDRGGDTEAFF
TRBD1,TRBJ2-2,TRBV2,NA,TGTGCCAGCCTCCCCAAAGACAGGGTGGACACCGGGGAGCTGTTTTTT,CASLPKDRVDTGELFF
TRBD1,TRBJ1-6,TRBV6-5,NA,TGTGCCAGCACACCGACAGGGTATAATTCACCCCTCCACTTT,CASTPTGYNSPLHF
NA,TRBJ1-6,TRBV6-5,NA,TGTGCCAGCAGTTCGAGTCATACGAATTCACCCCTCCACTTT,CASSSSHTNSPLHF
TRBD1,TRBJ2-3,TRBV3-1/TRBV3-2,once,TGCCACAGCGGGCGGGACAGGGGACGCGAAGATACGCAGTATTTT,CHSGRDRGREDTQYF
TRBD1,TRBJ2-3,TRBV6-4,NA,TGTGCCAGCAGTGACCCCTCCGGGACAGGGGTTTCCCCACACCTCACAGATACGCAGTATTTT,CASSDPSGTGVSPHLTDTQYF
NA,TRBJ1-1,TRBV6-5,NA,TGTGCCAGCAGTTACGGCGGGGGGGGGAACACTGAAGCTTTCTTT,CASSYGGGGNTEAFF
NA,TRBJ2-7,TRBV5-4,NA,TGTGCCAGCAGCTTGTGGAGGATTGGGGACGAGCAGTACTTC,CASSLWRIGDEQYF
TRBD2,TRBJ2-3,TRBV7-2,NA,TGTGCCAGCAGCATCTCACTAGCGGGGCTCACAGATACGCAGTATTTT,CASSISLAGLTDTQYF
TRBD1,TRBJ2-7,TRBV4-1,large,TGCGCCAGCAGCCGCGCGGACAGGGGTATGGACGAGCAGTACTTC,CASSRADRGMDEQYF
NA,TRBJ1-6,TRBV7-9,once,TGTGCCAGCAGCTTAATGTCTGGAGTCAGTTATAATTCACCCCTCCACTTT,CASSLMSGVSYNSPLHF
TRBD1,TRBJ1-5,TRBV7-2,NA,TGTGCCAGCAGCTTGACAGGGTTGCAGCCCCAGCATTTT,CASSLTGLQPQHF
NA,TRBJ2-1,TRBV4-3,NA,TGCGCCAGCAGCCCAGGAAGGGGCAGAGGGAGGAATGAGCAGTTCTTC,CASSPGRGRGRNEQFF
TRBD2,TRBJ2-5,TRBV3-1/TRBV3-2,NA,TGTGCCAGCAGTTTAGCGGGGGGGCGAGAAGAGACCCAGTACTTC,CASSLAGGREETQYF
NA,TRBJ1-2,TRBV4-1,NA,TGCGCCAGCAGCCAAGGCCTCGGACAGATCTATGGCTACACCTTC,CASSQGLGQIYGYTF
TRBD1,TRBJ1-5,TRBV5-5,NA,TGTGCCAGCAGCGGTCCGGGACAGGGGAATCAGCCCCAGCATTTT,CASSGPGQGNQPQHF
NA,TRBJ2-1,TRBV7-3,NA,TGTGCCAGCAGCTTAACACAGTGGGATGAGCAGTTCTTC,CASSLTQWDEQFF
NA,TRBJ2-7,TRBV11-2,NA,TGTGCCAGCAGCCCGACGGGGTACTACGAGCAGTACTTC,CASSPTGYYEQYF
NA,TRBJ2-3,TRBV7-9,NA,TGCTACAGTCGGACGGGGAGCACAGATACGCAGTATTTT,CYSRTGSTDTQYF
NA,TRBJ1-3,TRBV5-1,few,TGCGCCAGCAGCGGCCGAGGCGCTGGAAACACCATATATTTT,CASSGRGAGNTIYF
TRBD1,TRBJ2-7,TRBV18,NA,TGTGCCAGCTCACCATCGACAGGGGAATTCGAGCAGTACTTC,CASSPSTGEFEQYF
NA,TRBJ1-5,TRBV5-5,NA,TGTGCCAGCAGCTCCCATCAAGCGCTGATTACTAGCAATCAGCCCCAGCATTTT,CASSSHQALITSNQPQHF
TRBD1,TRBJ2-5,TRBV24-1,NA,TGTGCCACCAGTGACCGCGGACAGGGAGAAGAGACCCAGTACTTC,CATSDRGQGEETQYF
NA,TRBJ1-3,TRBV11-3,NA,TGTGCCAGCAGTTACGGAGGGACTGCTGGAAACACCATATATTTT,CASSYGGTAGNTIYF
NA,TRBJ2-3,TRBV7-8,NA,TGTGCCAGCAGGCGGGGCCAGAGCACAGATACGCAGTATTTT,CASRRGQSTDTQYF
TRBD1,TRBJ2-1,TRBV6-5,NA,TGTGCCAGCAGTTACGCCCGGACAGGGGGACATGAGCAGTTCTTC,CASSYARTGGHEQFF
NA,TRBJ2-3,TRBV7-2,NA,TGTGCCAGCAGCCAGCGACAGAGCACAGATACGCAGTATTTT,CASSQRQSTDTQYF
NA,TRBJ1-1,TRBV7-9,NA,TGTGCCAGCAGCTCCCTAAGACAAGGTGGTAACACTGAAGCTTTCTTT,CASSSLRQGGNTEAFF
NA,TRBJ1-5,TRBV19,NA,TGTGCCAGTAGTAAGGGAGGCAATCAGCCCCAGCATTTT,CASSKGGNQPQHF
NA,TRBJ1-1,TRBV5-4,NA,TGTGCCAGCAGCGGAAAGACAGCCCTGAACACTGAAGCTTTCTTT,CASSGKTALNTEAFF
NA,TRBJ1-4,TRBV4-1,NA,TGCGCCAGCAGCAAGAGGGGCGGGGGATCTGAAAAACTGTTTTTT,CASSKRGGGSEKLFF
TRBD2,TRBJ2-1,TRBV4-1,NA,TGCGCCAGCAGCCGGACTAGCGGGGGGTACAATGAGCAGTTCTTC,CASSRTSGGYNEQFF
NA,TRBJ1-4,TRBV19,NA,TGTGCCAGTACCGTCGGGCGGGGTAATGAAAAACTGTTTTTT,CASTVGRGNEKLFF
NA,TRBJ1-2,TRBV20-1,NA,TGCAGTGTTTGGGGAGGCTATGGCTACACCTTC,CSVWGGYGYTF
TRBD1,TRBJ1-6,TRBV7-9,NA,TGTGCCAGCAGCCCCTGGGGGACAGGGGTTTCACCCCTCCACTTT,CASSPWGTGVSPLHF
NA,TRBJ1-5,TRBV19,few,TGTGCCAGTAGCCCCCGAGGGAGCAGGGGTAGCAATCAGCCCCAGCATTTT,CASSPRGSRGSNQPQHF
NA,TRBJ1-6,TRBV4-1,few,TGCGCCAGCAGCCTGGCGGGGTCGGCGAGGGGTTCACCCCTCCACTTT,CASSLAGSARGSPLHF
TRBD1,TRBJ2-7,TRBV11-1,NA,TGTGCCAGCGAGTCGGGACAGGGGGCGCGAGAGCAGTACTTC,CASESGQGAREQYF
NA,TRBJ2-7,TRBV4-3,NA,TGCGCCAGCAGCCAAGATTGGACAGTTTCCTACGAGCAGTACTTC,CASSQDWTVSYEQYF
NA,TRBJ1-2,TRBV2,NA,TGTGCCAGCAGGGGACAATCGCTCTACACCTTC,CASRGQSLYTF